This T cell receptor beta chain was identified in a study of vaccination and CD4 T cells after COVID-19. Sequence data for DNA of cultured CD4+ T cells were generated by the Oncomine TCR Beta short-read assay. From the PCR reads, TCRdb called clonotypes with MiXCR, one entry per CDR3 protein. The sample shows 20,000 to 25,000 distinct CDR3 sequences, around 40% of them seen only once. This CDR3 has 15 amino acids. The V and J ends lost 5 bases and 5 bases respectively, with 16 bases between them. Germline V gene sequence: CDR1 DFQATT, CDR2 SNEGSKA (reference sequence). Documented treatment: roughly 10-day PBMC culture with coronavirus spike peptide pools or control peptides (ViraFEST assay). Using peptide pools, antigen-specific T cells were expanded in ViraFEST before TCRs were sequenced. As to this clonotype: What it recognizes is unknown.

The source was CD4+ T cells from blood, cultured in vitro, collected before SARS-CoV-2 vaccination. This TCR came from a human donor who had recovered from COVID-19. The chain uses TRBV20-1 and TRBJ1-6; TRBD1 might be the D (6 bases). The CDR3 protein is CSAQTGLTDNSPLHF. The CDR3 DNA reads as TGCAGTGCTCAAACAGGGTTAACGGATAATTCACCCCTCCACTTT.